This T cell receptor beta chain was retrieved from a study of Graves' ophthalmopathy and Graves' hyperthyroidism (dated by TCRdb to 2017 to 2018). For the wider study: Peripheral blood was collected before any treatment was given, at the time of initial diagnosis. To explore V-J signatures that distinguish ophthalmopathy from hyperthyroidism, a discovery set of around 100 patients was enrolled, made up of about 40 with ophthalmopathy and roughly 55 with stable hyperthyroidism. In total, around 130 blood samples were TCR-sequenced: fewer than 50 ophthalmopathy, roughly 80 hyperthyroidism and roughly 17 hyperthyroidism-to-ophthalmopathy patients. For training and testing, the 100 or so patients in the discovery cohort were randomly divided in a 7:3 ratio. In roughly 6 hyperthyroidism patients, the T-cell repertoire of thyroid tissue was compared with the T-cell repertoire of blood. To tell Graves' ophthalmopathy apart from Graves' hyperthyroidism, and to predict which patients would progress to ophthalmopathy, the study relied on TCR beta repertoire signatures. After sampling, hyperthyroidism patients received methimazole starting at 30 mg daily, and ophthalmopathy patients received high-dose intravenous methylprednisolone. An independent validation cohort comprised fewer than 20 hyperthyroidism patients and over 15 patients who later progressed from hyperthyroidism to ophthalmopathy. General findings and caveats noted by the study authors: In validation, the model predicted ophthalmopathy progression with about 70% sensitivity and about 73% specificity; approximately 12 predicted patients were CT-confirmed with GO in a median of 6.5 months. Sample size was not statistically predetermined, and group allocation was not concealed from the investigators. In cross-validation, the 13-signature model distinguished ophthalmopathy from stable hyperthyroidism with around 86% sensitivity and over 81% specificity, while in the test set the corresponding values were roughly 80% and 75%. Among expanded thyroid clonotypes with frequency above 0.001, most also showed up in blood, which suggests that blood repertoires may reflect the thyroid immune response.

This clonotype was recorded at least ten times. Its target antigen remains unknown. No much larger clonotype is one base removed from it; base qualities were not supplied. For repertoire sequencing, the TCR beta CDR3 regions were amplified from RNA transcripts. The first round of RT-PCR was done with HTBI primers and the Qiagen OneStep RT-PCR kit, and was followed by a second round of multiplex PCR, then size selection and purification. Libraries were sequenced paired-end with 100 bp reads on an Illumina HiSeq2000. The authors' pipeline ran thus. Reads were processed with SOAPnuke, discarding reads with adapters, uncalled bases, mean Phred below 15, or no exact constant-primer or identifier match. COPE v1.2.5 was used to merge the high-quality paired reads. Clonotypes were defined as unique nucleotide sequences and were aligned to IMGT TRB V, D and J references using MiTCR v1.1. The analysis was limited to V-J combinations with a frequency above 0.0001, which together covered 99% to 99.2% of repertoires. For each V-J combination, a TCR clonal expansion and chaos score was defined as the ratio of F50 clonal expansion to chaos observed in the TCRdist matrix. Welch's t-statistics and random forest were used to reduce the features to about a dozen V-J combinations, which were then used as input to a naive Bayes classifier. Thyroid-blood repertoire similarity was quantified with the Morisita-Horn index. TCRdb reanalyzed the raw reads on its own, using fastp at Q25 for trimming and MiXCR for clone calling, and kept in-frame beta chains. For every CDR3 protein sequence, its rows merge into one entry that carries the most common genes and DNA. The V and J calls shown here were made by TCRdb, not taken from the authors' results. The sample table holds 400,000 to 450,000 distinct CDR3 sequences, of which over 20% were seen once. Around 3.1% of the sample lies in the top ten.

From its cysteine to its phenylalanine, the CDR3 spans 13 amino acids. Of the read, only the CDR3 DNA is kept; its 39 bases are in frame from base 1. Between the V and J ends, shortened by 8 bases and 7 bases respectively, the junction contains 17 bases. Hyperthyroidism was considered stable if no progression to ophthalmopathy occurred within 18 months of follow-up. Patients with hyperthyroidism were aged 18 to 65 years, had been newly diagnosed, and had a disease duration of less than 2 months. Patients with other autoimmune diseases, uncontrolled infections, pregnancy or lactation were excluded from the study. Diagnosis was based on clinical symptoms, serum thyroxine, TRAb, thyroid ultrasound and orbital computed tomography. PBMCs were isolated from 7.5 to 10 ml of fresh peripheral blood by Ficoll-Paque density gradient centrifugation. Trizol reagent was used to extract the total RNA, and its quality was then checked on an Agilent 2100 Bioanalyzer.

The source is a woman aged 18-29 years with stable Graves' hyperthyroidism. Donor details come from another sample of the same person, matched by shared clones. In this chain, TRBV12-3 or TRBV12-4 is recombined with TRBJ1-1; no D gene can be assigned with confidence. Specimen: peripheral blood. The nucleotide sequence is given as TGTGCCAGCGGAGATCTAATGGTTGGTGAAGCTTTCTTT. This encodes CASGDLMVGEAFF.